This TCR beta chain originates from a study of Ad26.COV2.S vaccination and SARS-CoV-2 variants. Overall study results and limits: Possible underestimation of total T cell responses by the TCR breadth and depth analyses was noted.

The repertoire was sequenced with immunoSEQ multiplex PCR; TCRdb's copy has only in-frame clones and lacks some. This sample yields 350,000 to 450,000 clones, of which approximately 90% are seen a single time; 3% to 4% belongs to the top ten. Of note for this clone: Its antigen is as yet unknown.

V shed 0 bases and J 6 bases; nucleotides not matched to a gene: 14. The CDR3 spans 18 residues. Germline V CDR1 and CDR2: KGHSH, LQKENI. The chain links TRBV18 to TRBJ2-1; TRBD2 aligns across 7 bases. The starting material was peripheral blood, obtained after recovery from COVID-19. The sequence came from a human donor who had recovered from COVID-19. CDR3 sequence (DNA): TGTGCCAGCTCACCACCGATCGTCGCGGGGGATTATCGCAATGAGCAGTTCTTC. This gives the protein CASSPPIVAGDYRNEQFF.